The 28 T cell receptor beta chains in this list originate from one sample, sequenced in a study of regulatory T cells in long-lasting Graves disease. In building TCR beta libraries, iRepertoire HTBI primers were used together with Arm-PCR of CDR3 regions. MiXCR was run by TCRdb on the multiplex PCR reads, yielding one entry per CDR3 protein. This sample has 400,000 to 450,000 distinct CDR3 sequences; around 15% occur once, and the top ten carry around 10%. Time point denoted: newly diagnosed GD, antithyroid drugs for less than 3 months. With RNA extracted from PBMCs as input, the TCR library was made. These data also formed part of another study, on T cells in Graves' hyperthyroidism and ophthalmopathy.

Material: peripheral blood mononuclear cells (PBMCs), obtained at new diagnosis, from a patient treated with antithyroid drugs. The source of these receptors is a woman in her twenties or thirties with Graves disease.

Many counts were recorded for this clonotype. The J gene is TRBJ2-3, the V gene TRBV7-2, with unresolved D. The germline CDR1 and CDR2 sequences are SGHTA and FQGNSA. Trimming took off 0 bases at V and 6 bases at J, with 10 bases between the two ends. The CDR3 is 14 amino acids. This chain's CDR3 is CASSLATEADTQYF. The CDR3 DNA reads as TGTGCCAGCAGCTTAGCGACCGAGGCGGATACGCAGTATTTT. Drawing the rest from reference TRBV7-2 and TRBJ2-3, the complete variable domain is GAGVSQSPSNKVTEKGKDVELRCDPISGHTALYWYRQSLGQGLEFLIYFQGNSAPDKSGLPSDRFSAERTGGSVSTLTIQRTQQEDSAVYLCASSLATEADTQYFGPGTRLTVL.

This clonotype was found a few times. A much larger clone lies one base from this, so it may be a read error. The genes are TRBV9 and TRBJ2-5, with TRBD1 as a possible D gene (6 bases). The CDR3 consists of 13 residues. Per germline, CDR1 SGDLS and CDR2 YYNGEE. This chain's CDR3 is CASGTQPGETRYF. For the CDR3, the DNA is TGTGCCAGCGGGACACAACCGGGTGAGACCCGGTACTTC.

The sample holds a few counts of this clonotype. The V and J genes are TRBV29-1 and TRBJ1-1, with D hard to call. The CDR3 extends over 12 amino acids. Trimming pared 1 base from V and 6 bases from J, leaving 9 bases between. Germline V lookup: CDR1 SQVTM, CDR2 ANQGSEA. The CDR3: CSVEGRFSEAFF. The DNA for the CDR3 is TGCAGCGTTGAAGGGAGGTTCTCTGAAGCTTTCTTT.

The chain joins TRBV20-1 to TRBJ1-1; no firm D call. CDR1 is DFQATT, CDR2 SNEGSKA, per germline (reference sequence). V lost 0 bases, J lost 1 base, and 15 bases lay in between. There are 16 residues in the CDR3. CDR3 protein: CSARDQRVHWNTEAFF. The CDR3 DNA sequence: TGCAGTGCTAGAGATCAAAGGGTACATTGGAACACTGAAGCTTTCTTT.

This clonotype was picked up a small number of times. This chain links TRBV29-1 with TRBJ2-7; 8 bases fit TRBD2. Germline loops: CDR1 SQVTM, CDR2 ANQGSEA. With 4 bases clipped from V and 3 bases from J, the junction kept 8 bases outside the gene matches. This CDR3 is 14 amino acids long. The CDR3 is CSVATSAFNYEQYF. The CDR3 DNA reads as TGCAGCGTTGCGACTAGCGCCTTTAACTACGAGCAGTACTTC.

This clonotype was detected many times. The V gene is TRBV7-2, the J gene TRBJ1-5; D not certain. The CDR3 contains 13 residues. The germline gives CDR1 SGHTA, CDR2 FQGNSA. Trimming pared 5 bases from V and 5 bases from J, leaving 10 bases between. Here the CDR3 DNA reads TGTGCCAGCAGCCCCCAAAGGGATCAGCCCCAGCATTTT. It specifies CASSPQRDQPQHF.

The chain couples TRBV7-6 to TRBJ2-2; 7 bases align to TRBD2. The CDR3 is 17 residues long. J lost 1 base, V lost 1 base, and 6 bases had no gene match. Germline values: CDR1 SGHVS, CDR2 FNYEAQ. Here the CDR3 DNA reads TGTGCCAGCAGCTTAGGGCCGCGGGAGTGGAACACCGGGGAGCTGTTTTTT. It yields the protein CASSLGPREWNTGELFF.

The rearrangement links TRBV7-9 to TRBJ1-2; maybe TRBD1 (5 bases). The germline gives CDR1 SEHNR, CDR2 FQNEAQ (reference sequence). Trimming took off 1 base at V and 2 bases at J, with 14 bases between the two ends. This CDR3 is 16 amino acids long. CDR3 nucleotides: TGTGCCAGCAGCTTAGTCCCCGGACAACCCAACTATGGCTACACCTTC. It encodes CASSLVPGQPNYGYTF.

This clonotype was seen many times. The V call is TRBV20-1, the J call TRBJ2-5, with 9 bases that match TRBD1. Trimming took 5 bases from V and 5 from J; bases not matched to a gene: 9. The CDR3 contains 14 residues. Germline V CDR1 and CDR2: DFQATT, SNEGSKA (reference sequence). The CDR3 nucleotides are TGCAGTGCTCCTCTCACAGGGGGCATTGAGACCCAGTACTTC. This encodes CSAPLTGGIETQYF.

This clonotype turned up a few times. The V and J genes are TRBV20-1 and TRBJ1-2, with 8 bases matching TRBD1. In germline, CDR1 is DFQATT, CDR2 SNEGSKA (reference sequence). The V and J ends lost 4 bases and 1 base, in that order; junction bases with no gene match: 5. The CDR3 totals 14 residues. The CDR3 DNA follows: TGCAGTGCTATGCCGGACAGGGTTAACTATGGCTACACCTTC. It is translated as CSAMPDRVNYGYTF.

A remark on this clonotype: At one boundary the junction diverges from the germline segment, which might be a read error. V gene TRBV11-2 combines with J gene TRBJ2-2, with 11 bases that match TRBD1. Germline values: CDR1 SGHAT, CDR2 FQNNGV. There are 17 residues in the CDR3. CDR3 sequence: CASSQSRDRGTIGKLFF. CDR3 nucleotides: TGTGCCAGCAGTCAATCCCGGGACAGGGGGACCATCGGGAAGCTGTTTTTT.

This clonotype came up a few times. The chain is built from TRBV27 and TRBJ2-6; TRBD1 is a possible D gene (5 bases). The V end was cut by 2 bases, the J end by 0 bases, with 17 bases between. Germline V lookup: CDR1 MNHEY, CDR2 SMNVEV (reference sequence). The CDR3 covers 19 residues. CDR3 nucleotides: TGTGCCAGCAGTTTAGAATGGGGCAGTGGGGTCTCTGGGGCCAACGTCCTGACTTTC. The encoded protein is CASSLEWGSGVSGANVLTF.

The CDR3 here is CASSLGTSKRVFF. The CDR3 nucleotides read TGTGCCAGCAGTTTGGGGACTAGCAAGAGGGTGTTCTTC. This sequence joins TRBV28 and TRBJ2-1; 9 nucleotides agree with TRBD2. Germline V gene lookup returns CDR1 MDHEN and CDR2 SYDVKM. V trimming: 3 bases; J trimming: 15 bases; junction bases outside the gene matches: 9. The CDR3 runs 13 residues.

The rearrangement joins TRBV5-1 to TRBJ2-1; weak D call: TRBD2 (5 bases). CDR1 is SGHRS, CDR2 YFSETQ, per germline. V shed 3 bases and J shed 7 bases, with 20 bases lying between them. The length of the CDR3 is 16 residues. Here the CDR3 DNA reads TGCGCCAGCAGCTGGCCGGGCCCCCGGGATCCAAATGAGCAGTTCTTC. Its protein product is CASSWPGPRDPNEQFF.

To note about this clonotype: This may arise from a read error, as a much more abundant clone is one base away. The chain combines TRBV12-3 or TRBV12-4 with TRBJ1-1, with D possibly being TRBD1 (5 bases). The CDR3 contains 14 residues. DNA for the CDR3: TGTGCCAGCATATGGGGGGGTCCTAACACTGGAGCTTTCTTT. It is translated as CASIWGGPNTGAFF.

In the case of this clonotype: A single base separates this from a much larger clone, so it may be a read error. The rearrangement joins TRBV3-1 to TRBJ2-1; D may be TRBD1 (6 bases). Germline V gene sequence: CDR1 LGHDT, CDR2 YNNKEL (reference sequence). Between the trimmed V and J ends, which lost 0 bases and 10 bases, there was a span of 10 bases. This CDR3 has 13 amino acids. The CDR3 region is CASSQDLTGEQFF. CDR3 DNA sequence: TGTGCCAGCAGCCAAGATCTGACAGGAGAGCAGTTCTTC.

This clonotype was counted ten times or more. CDR3 in DNA: TGTGCCAGCAGCCAAGCCGTACAGTTATACAATGAGCAGTTCTTC. Its translation: CASSQAVQLYNEQFF. The genes are TRBV14 and TRBJ2-1; D unclear. The CDR3 loop spans 15 amino acids. Germline assignment: CDR1 SGHDN and CDR2 FVKESK. V was shortened by 1 base and J by 4 bases, with 11 bases between the two germline ends.

Many counts were recorded for this clonotype. This chain joins TRBV27 and TRBJ2-5; tentative D call: TRBD1 (9 bases). CDR3 length: 17 residues. Trimming removed 3 bases at V and 5 bases at J, with 22 bases between. Germline V lookup: CDR1 MNHEY, CDR2 SMNVEV (reference sequence). CDR3 in amino acids: CASSFGTGSGRGETQYF. In DNA, the CDR3 is TGTGCCAGCAGTTTTGGGACAGGGAGCGGGAGAGGGGAGACCCAGTACTTC.

This clonotype was detected ten times or more. V and J are TRBV5-1 and TRBJ1-3; the match to TRBD1 covers 7 bases. J gave up 0 bases and V 4 bases, and 10 bases lay outside the gene matches. The CDR3 sequence is 17 residues long. Germline loops: CDR1 SGHRS, CDR2 YFSETQ. CDR3 sequence reads: CASSPTDNRGSGNTIYF. The CDR3 DNA is TGCGCCAGCAGCCCGACGGACAACAGGGGCTCTGGAAACACCATATATTTT. The full variable domain, completed using reference TRBV5-1 and TRBJ1-3, is KAGVTQTPRYLIKTRGQQVTLSCSPISGHRSVSWYQQTPGQGLQFLFEYFSETQRNKGNFPGRFSGRQFSNSRSEMNVSTLELGDSALYLCASSPTDNRGSGNTIYFGEGSWLTVV.

This clonotype was seen many times. This sequence joins TRBV27 and TRBJ1-1; D gene ambiguous. The CDR3 has 13 residues. In germline, CDR1 is MNHEY, CDR2 SMNVEV (reference sequence). The V end lost 5 bases, the J end lost 1 base, and 8 bases lay between the germline ends. The chain's CDR3 is CASSKTSNTEAFF. The CDR3, as DNA: TGTGCCAGCAGTAAGACCTCGAACACTGAAGCTTTCTTT.

The genes are TRBV10-3 and TRBJ2-2, with 9 bases fitting TRBD2. CDR3 length equals 13 residues. After removal of 6 bases from V and 6 bases from J, the junction contained 2 bases not matched to a gene. The germline gives CDR1 ENHRY, CDR2 SYGVKD. The CDR3 sequence is CAIREREAGELFF. The DNA for the CDR3 is TGTGCCATCAGGGAGCGGGAGGCCGGGGAGCTGTTTTTT.

The V gene is TRBV28, the J gene TRBJ2-1; unclear D gene. CDR1 MDHEN and CDR2 SYDVKM come from the germline V gene. Trimming stripped 4 bases from V and 0 bases from J, with 10 bases between. The CDR3 spans 15 residues. CDR3 residues: CASSSLISSYNEQFF. The DNA of the CDR3 is TGTGCCAGCAGTTCCTTAATCAGCTCCTACAATGAGCAGTTCTTC.

Ten or more counts support this clonotype. Here the CDR3 reads CSVERNDEQYF. The CDR3 DNA reads TGCAGCGTTGAAAGGAACGACGAGCAGTACTTC. The chain employs TRBV29-1 and TRBJ2-7; D is unresolved. V was cut by 2 bases and J by 5 bases, with 7 bases left in between. The CDR3 runs to 11 residues. Germline CDR1 and CDR2: SQVTM and ANQGSEA.

In this sample, this clonotype turned up a few times. The chain is built from TRBV5-1 and TRBJ2-7; D gene uncertain. Germline V gene data show CDR1 as SGHRS and CDR2 as YFSETQ. This CDR3 has 13 amino acids. V was cut by 0 bases and J by 5 bases, with 9 bases left in between. Here the CDR3 DNA reads TGCGCCAGCAGCTTGGGTATAACTAACGAGCAGTACTTC. Its protein product is CASSLGITNEQYF.

This clonotype appeared many times. V gene TRBV27 combines with J gene TRBJ1-1; maybe TRBD1 (6 bases). Germline V gene sequence: CDR1 MNHEY, CDR2 SMNVEV (reference sequence). V lost 5 bases and J lost 1, with 14 bases in between. The CDR3 consists of 15 residues. In DNA, the CDR3 is TGTGCCAGCAGTGCCCCAGGGGACTCGAACACTGAAGCTTTCTTT. Protein product: CASSAPGDSNTEAFF.

The chain links TRBV9 to TRBJ2-2; no clear D gene. V lost 1 base and J 6 bases, leaving 4 bases between the germline ends. The CDR3 runs 12 residues. CDR1 and CDR2 from the germline V gene are SGDLS and YYNGEE. The CDR3 loop reads CASSVTAGELFF. The CDR3 DNA is TGTGCCAGCAGCGTAACCGCCGGGGAGCTGTTTTTT.

This clonotype was detected many times. J is TRBJ2-5 and V is TRBV10-1; D not resolved. CDR1 is WNHNN and CDR2 is SYGVQD in the germline V gene (reference sequence). The CDR3 has 13 residues. The V gene lost 3 bases and the J gene lost 5 bases, with 10 bases spanning the gap. The DNA for the CDR3 is TGCGCCAGCAGTGAAAGGGCCGGGGAGACCCAGTACTTC. This sequence encodes CASSERAGETQYF.

This clonotype showed up many times. The chain couples TRBV24-1 to TRBJ2-1; 12 bases fit TRBD2. CDR3 length equals 17 residues. Germline trimming cut 7 bases from V and 4 bases from J; bases unmatched to any gene: 10. Germline CDR1 is KGHDR and CDR2 is SFDVKD. The DNA of the CDR3 is TGTGCCACCAGCAGGACTAGCGGGGCCCTTGGGTACAATGAGCAGTTCTTC. Encoded protein: CATSRTSGALGYNEQFF.